This TCR beta chain was obtained from a study of esophageal squamous cell carcinoma under preoperative chemotherapy. Across the study: Samples included peripheral blood T cells as well as tumor-infiltrating lymphocytes. Points from the study as a whole: Abundant clones tended to shrink rather than expand after paclitaxel-nedaplatin.

Deletions cut 6 bases from V and 2 bases from J, with 20 bases between. This CDR3 is built from 17 residues. In germline, CDR1 is SGHNT, CDR2 YENEEA. Time point denoted: after preoperative PTX-NDP chemotherapy. Points on this clonotype: Its specificity is unknown.

MiXCR, run by TCRdb on the PCR reads, gives a single entry per CDR3 protein. The sample carries roughly 10,000 distinct CDR3 sequences, over 55% recorded once. This receptor was taken from a human donor with esophageal squamous cell carcinoma. The donor label of this sample is uncertain. This specimen was taken from a patient given preoperative chemotherapy. This chain connects TRBV11-3 to TRBJ2-1; D ambiguous. CDR3 amino acids: CASSHTNRWDTYNEQFF. As DNA, the CDR3 is TGTGCCAGCAGTCACACCAACCGGTGGGATACCTACAATGAGCAGTTCTTC.